The rows below give T cell receptor beta chains drawn from one sample of a study of a mutant IDH1 vaccine in newly diagnosed glioma. Clones were read by immunoSEQ multiplex PCR, and TCRdb kept only the in-frame ones, dropping some. This table has 29,000 or so clones, about four fifths appearing once. These receptors are not linked to any known antigen. The specimen was PBMCs, collected from a glioma patient whose treatment included an IDH1 peptide vaccine. These receptors all stem from a man aged 45-60 years with glioma. CDR3s include the opening cysteine and the closing phenylalanine or tryptophan. The D gene is left open where the match is weak. Only part of the rows carry a size: once, few, many, or a class if the clone is expanded.

D gene: NA
clone size: NA
V gene: TRBV5-1
J gene: TRBJ2-6
CDR3 DNA: TGCGCCAGCAGTCCTGGGGCCAACGTCCTGACTTTC
CDR3 protein: CASSPGANVLTF

D gene: TRBD1
clone size: NA
V gene: TRBV29-1
J gene: TRBJ2-3
CDR3 DNA: TGCAGCGTGGGACAGGGGGCAGGAGATACGCAGTATTTT
CDR3 protein: CSVGQGAGDTQYF

D gene: NA
clone size: NA
V gene: TRBV9
J gene: TRBJ1-1
CDR3 DNA: TGTGCCAGCAGCGTGTCTGGGGGGTTGAACACTGAAGCTTTCTTT
CDR3 protein: CASSVSGGLNTEAFF

D gene: NA
clone size: few
V gene: TRBV4-3
J gene: TRBJ1-1
CDR3 DNA: TGCGCCAGCAGCCAAGGTCATCAATCTATGAACACTGAAGCTTTCTTT
CDR3 protein: CASSQGHQSMNTEAFF

D gene: TRBD1
clone size: NA
V gene: TRBV7-6
J gene: TRBJ1-1
CDR3 DNA: TGTGCCAGCAGCTTGTCCGGGGCAGGGGGCGCGGGGAACACTGAAGCTTTCTTT
CDR3 protein: CASSLSGAGGAGNTEAFF

D gene: NA
clone size: NA
V gene: TRBV7-9
J gene: TRBJ2-2
CDR3 DNA: TGTGCCAGCACCACAGGGGTTCGTGGCGGGAGGAACACCGGGGAGCTGTTTTTT
CDR3 protein: CASTTGVRGGRNTGELFF

D gene: NA
clone size: few
V gene: TRBV7-2
J gene: TRBJ1-1
CDR3 DNA: TGTGCCAGCAGCTTAGATTCGGGGACTGAAGCTTTCTTT
CDR3 protein: CASSLDSGTEAFF

D gene: NA
clone size: NA
V gene: TRBV15
J gene: TRBJ1-1
CDR3 DNA: TGTGCCACCAGCGCAGGGATTACTGAAGCTTTCTTT
CDR3 protein: CATSAGITEAFF

D gene: NA
clone size: NA
V gene: TRBV19
J gene: TRBJ2-2
CDR3 DNA: TGTGCCAGTAGTATTGGTAGCGGAGGCAACACCGGGGAGCTGTTTTTT
CDR3 protein: CASSIGSGGNTGELFF

D gene: NA
clone size: NA
V gene: TRBV19
J gene: TRBJ1-4
CDR3 DNA: TGTGCCAGTAAAACAGGGCGCGAAAAACTGTTTTTT
CDR3 protein: CASKTGREKLFF

D gene: TRBD1
clone size: NA
V gene: TRBV27
J gene: TRBJ1-4
CDR3 DNA: TGTGCCAGCTACGACAGGGTGAGGGAAAAACTGTTTTTT
CDR3 protein: CASYDRVREKLFF

D gene: TRBD2
clone size: once
V gene: TRBV27
J gene: TRBJ2-1
CDR3 DNA: TGTGCCAGCAGTTTTGGGCTAGCGGGAGGCTACAATGAGCAGTTCTTC
CDR3 protein: CASSFGLAGGYNEQFF

D gene: NA
clone size: few
V gene: TRBV19
J gene: TRBJ1-5
CDR3 DNA: TGTGCCAGTAGACAGACAGCCGATAGCAATCAGCCCCAGCATTTT
CDR3 protein: CASRQTADSNQPQHF

D gene: NA
clone size: NA
V gene: TRBV25-1
J gene: TRBJ2-7
CDR3 DNA: TGTGCCAGCGCCGGGACAACTTGGTACGAGCAGTACTTC
CDR3 protein: CASAGTTWYEQYF

D gene: NA
clone size: NA
V gene: TRBV2
J gene: TRBJ2-5
CDR3 DNA: TGTGCCAGCAGTCAACGGGTGGAGACCCAGTACTTC
CDR3 protein: CASSQRVETQYF

D gene: NA
clone size: NA
V gene: TRBV6-4
J gene: TRBJ2-5
CDR3 DNA: TGTGCCAGCAGTCTGGGGTTCGGAGAGACCCAGTACTTC
CDR3 protein: CASSLGFGETQYF

D gene: TRBD2
clone size: NA
V gene: TRBV27
J gene: TRBJ2-7
CDR3 DNA: TGTGCCAGCAGTTTAGCGGGAGGGTACGAGCAGTACTTC
CDR3 protein: CASSLAGGYEQYF

D gene: TRBD1
clone size: NA
V gene: TRBV14
J gene: TRBJ2-3
CDR3 DNA: TGTGCCAGCAGCCAATGGGACAGGGGTGCTGATACGCAGTATTTT
CDR3 protein: CASSQWDRGADTQYF

D gene: NA
clone size: few
V gene: TRBV9
J gene: TRBJ1-1
CDR3 DNA: TGTGCCAGCAGCATACAGGACATGAACACTGAAGCTTTCTTT
CDR3 protein: CASSIQDMNTEAFF

D gene: NA
clone size: NA
V gene: TRBV13
J gene: TRBJ1-2
CDR3 DNA: TGTGCCAGCAGCTTAGGAGTTTCGGCAGATCCCTACACCTTC
CDR3 protein: CASSLGVSADPYTF

D gene: NA
clone size: NA
V gene: TRBV15
J gene: TRBJ2-7
CDR3 DNA: TGTGCCACCAGCGCCCAGATCACCGGGAGCTCCTACGAGCAGTACTTC
CDR3 protein: CATSAQITGSSYEQYF

D gene: NA
clone size: few
V gene: TRBV11-1
J gene: TRBJ1-2
CDR3 DNA: TGTGCCAGCAGCTCCCCCCCGGGTGGGTATGGCTACACCTTC
CDR3 protein: CASSSPPGGYGYTF

D gene: NA
clone size: NA
V gene: TRBV27
J gene: TRBJ1-1
CDR3 DNA: TGTGCCAGCAAGAGTTCCGGCGACACTGAAGCTTTCTTT
CDR3 protein: CASKSSGDTEAFF

D gene: NA
clone size: NA
V gene: TRBV6-1
J gene: TRBJ2-1
CDR3 DNA: TGTGCCAGCAGAGCCCTTCGTACAGGGATCAATGAGCAGTTCTTC
CDR3 protein: CASRALRTGINEQFF

D gene: NA
clone size: NA
V gene: TRBV18
J gene: TRBJ2-3
CDR3 DNA: TGTGCCAGCTCACCACCGGGGATGGGCACAGATACGCAGTATTTT
CDR3 protein: CASSPPGMGTDTQYF

D gene: NA
clone size: NA
V gene: TRBV6-6
J gene: TRBJ1-1
CDR3 DNA: TGTGCCAGCAGTTCCCCGGCTTGGGGTTTGAAAGCTTTCTTT
CDR3 protein: CASSSPAWGLKAFF

D gene: NA
clone size: NA
V gene: TRBV5-1
J gene: TRBJ2-1
CDR3 DNA: TGCGCCAGCAGCATAAGCGGTTCCTCTTACAATGAGCAGTTCTTC
CDR3 protein: CASSISGSSYNEQFF

D gene: NA
clone size: NA
V gene: TRBV7-8
J gene: TRBJ1-6
CDR3 DNA: TGTGCCAGCAGCGTTCCACAAGGGCCCCTCCACTTT
CDR3 protein: CASSVPQGPLHF

D gene: NA
clone size: NA
V gene: TRBV4-1
J gene: TRBJ2-7
CDR3 DNA: TGCGCCAGCAGCCAAGACAGTTTTACCTACGAGCAGTACTTC
CDR3 protein: CASSQDSFTYEQYF

D gene: TRBD1
clone size: NA
V gene: TRBV7-8
J gene: TRBJ1-6
CDR3 DNA: TGTGCCAGCAGCTTGCCGGGACAGGGGAATTCACCCCTCCACTTT
CDR3 protein: CASSLPGQGNSPLHF

D gene: NA
clone size: few
V gene: TRBV2
J gene: TRBJ2-3
CDR3 DNA: TGTGCCAGCGGGCCTTCCAGCACAGATACGCAGTATTTT
CDR3 protein: CASGPSSTDTQYF

D gene: NA
clone size: NA
V gene: TRBV9
J gene: TRBJ1-6
CDR3 DNA: TGTGCCAGCAGCGCCGACGTGGATTCACCCCTCCACTTT
CDR3 protein: CASSADVDSPLHF

D gene: TRBD2
clone size: NA
V gene: TRBV9
J gene: TRBJ2-3
CDR3 DNA: TGTGCCAGCAGCGTAGCGGAGCGGGGGTACACAGATACGCAGTATTTT
CDR3 protein: CASSVAERGYTDTQYF

D gene: TRBD2
clone size: NA
V gene: TRBV19
J gene: TRBJ2-7
CDR3 DNA: TGTGCCAGTAGTATAACTACTAGCGGGAGTTTCTACGAGCAGTACTTC
CDR3 protein: CASSITTSGSFYEQYF

D gene: TRBD2
clone size: once
V gene: TRBV9
J gene: TRBJ2-7
CDR3 DNA: TGTGCCAGCAGCGTAGCTACGGGGACTAGGCTCAACGAGCAGTACTTC
CDR3 protein: CASSVATGTRLNEQYF

D gene: NA
clone size: NA
V gene: TRBV6-1
J gene: TRBJ2-3
CDR3 DNA: TGTGCCAGCATGGAAAGTAATAAGGATACGCAGTATTTT
CDR3 protein: CASMESNKDTQYF

D gene: TRBD1
clone size: NA
V gene: TRBV19
J gene: TRBJ1-2
CDR3 DNA: TGTGCCAGCGGGGTAACATACAGGGGGCTTCTTGGCTACACCTTC
CDR3 protein: CASGVTYRGLLGYTF

D gene: NA
clone size: NA
V gene: TRBV5-1
J gene: TRBJ1-5
CDR3 DNA: TGCGCCAGCAGCTCGGGGGGGGACGGGCAGCCCCAGCATTTT
CDR3 protein: CASSSGGDGQPQHF

D gene: NA
clone size: medium-sized
V gene: TRBV29-1
J gene: TRBJ2-2
CDR3 DNA: TGCAGCGTTGATTTTACAGGGACCGGGGAGCTGTTTTTT
CDR3 protein: CSVDFTGTGELFF

D gene: NA
clone size: NA
V gene: TRBV7-2
J gene: TRBJ1-2
CDR3 DNA: TGTGCCAGCAGAGCTCCCGGGACGGAACCCTATGGCTACACCTTC
CDR3 protein: CASRAPGTEPYGYTF

D gene: NA
clone size: NA
V gene: TRBV11-2
J gene: TRBJ2-7
CDR3 DNA: TGTGCCAGCAGCTTAGGGTCTGGAACCTACGAGCAGTACTTC
CDR3 protein: CASSLGSGTYEQYF

D gene: NA
clone size: NA
V gene: TRBV14
J gene: TRBJ1-2
CDR3 DNA: TGTGCCAGCAGCCAATTTGCAGGAAACTATGGCTACACCTTC
CDR3 protein: CASSQFAGNYGYTF

D gene: NA
clone size: NA
V gene: TRBV9
J gene: TRBJ2-7
CDR3 DNA: TGTGCCAGCAGCGTAGGATCTGGGAACGAGCAGTACTTC
CDR3 protein: CASSVGSGNEQYF

D gene: NA
clone size: few
V gene: TRBV18
J gene: TRBJ2-6
CDR3 DNA: TGTGCCAGCTCACCACAAACGAGACGGGGCTCTGGGGCCAACGTCCTGACTTTC
CDR3 protein: CASSPQTRRGSGANVLTF

D gene: NA
clone size: NA
V gene: TRBV4-3
J gene: TRBJ2-1
CDR3 DNA: TGCGCCAGCAGCCAATCTAACCCGGGAGCTGGGGTCAATGAGCAGTTCTTC
CDR3 protein: CASSQSNPGAGVNEQFF